This TCR beta chain was obtained from a study of beta chain features in type 1 diabetes (dated by TCRdb to 2017 to 2018). Study-wide context: Mean age, gender distribution, total cell number and subset yield were not different between patients and healthy donors. Across all samples, almost 110 million sorted cells were examined, and cell number per subset correlated strongly with RNA yield. In the study, recently diagnosed type 1 diabetes patients and matched healthy donors were compared on the TCRB repertoires of their sorted circulating CD4+ T cell subsets. Regulatory and stem cell-like memory subsets were isolated from only 8 patients and roughly 8 healthy donors, whereas naive and central memory subsets came from all 28 donors.

The entire isolated RNA was reverse transcribed using the High Capacity cDNA Reverse Transcription Kit, and thus expressed TCRB transcripts were sequenced. Naive, central memory and regulatory T cell samples underwent deep immunoSEQ sequencing, averaging about 3.57 million total reads per sample. Sorted cells were lysed in RLT buffer and RNA was extracted with DNase-treated RNeasy Micro or Mini kits, depending on cell number. Each cell subset was processed on its own to prevent cross-contamination, while patient and healthy donor samples were processed together. The immunoSEQ multiplex PCR was used to amplify TCRB sequences from cDNA, yielding 87-bp fragments that span the CDR3 region. The amplicons were sequenced using the Illumina HiSeq platform. On the study's bioinformatics: PCR bias was corrected computationally using synthetic template baselines, and reads within Hamming distance 2 were collapsed, with unmergeable singletons discarded. Reads were aligned to IMGT to assign V, D and J genes, CDR3 length, and insertions or deletions at six rearrangement sites. Within each subset, clonotype counts were normalized to the number of sorted cells before true diversity and Gini coefficients were calculated with the tcR R package. Repertoire sharing was quantified using the overlap coefficient calculated on TCRB nucleotide sequences. In TCRdb, the immuneACCESS table is reduced to in-frame sequences with V and J assigned. These tables do not hold every clone; where another copy was compared, an unresolved V gene accounts for under half, and the others remain unexplained. That table is the source of V, J and clone size, and D and trimming were worked out from the DNA. This sample gives tens of thousands of clones in total; about 69% of them show up just once. The ten largest clones take up roughly 4.5% of the sample.

Comments on this clone: The clone's antigen remains unknown. Base qualities were left out, and no much larger clone turns up one base away.

Study-wide conclusions, independent of this receptor: The naive, central memory and regulatory TCRB repertoires appeared to resemble one another more closely among patients than among healthy donors. Type 1 diabetes patients showed a moderate but significant shortening of TCRB CDR3 length in all four CD4+ subsets. At VDJ recombination sites, patients with type 1 diabetes made fewer insertions and deleted more nucleotides, a pattern implying thymic rearrangement abnormalities. Shorter templates might have been favored by PCR, but patient and control samples were amplified and corrected together, so both groups would have been affected equally by any skew. Because the HLA sub-analyses included only small numbers of individuals, any influence of HLA type on TCRB rearrangement was left unresolved. Because cDNA was sequenced instead of genomic DNA, activated cells with high expression could be over-represented, although the groups did not differ in activation or CD3 levels.

From each donor, a single peripheral blood sample of 90 to 150 mL on average was drawn into heparinised tubes. Using a panel that included CD45RO, CCR7, CD25, CD127, CD95 and CD27, naive, central memory, regulatory and stem cell-like memory CD4+ T cells were sorted on a BD FACSAria II. Every sorted population had a purity above 95%. Right away, PBMCs were isolated by Lymphoprep density gradient centrifugation and were stained directly, with no culture step. To minimize batch effects, samples were stained and sorted in pairs, one healthy donor with one patient per experiment. Unmatched junction bases come to 8, with V trimmed by 1 base and J by 4 bases. Per the germline V gene (reference sequence), LNHDA is the CDR1 and SQIVND is the CDR2. The CDR3 goes from the cysteine to the phenylalanine over 18 residues. Solely the CDR3 DNA is kept, with 54 bases framed from the first base.

The chain was built from TRBV19 and TRBJ2-6; the junction holds 9 bases that match TRBD1. The sequenced material came from Tregs from blood. Explained via the paper, the cell subset or site label denotes: regulatory CD4+ T cells. This TCR came from a man between 18 and 29 years old with type 1 diabetes. This receptor has the CDR3 CASSIVRTGVLGANVLTF. The base sequence is TGTGCCAGTAGTATAGTTCGGACAGGGGTACTCGGGGCCAACGTCCTGACTTTC.